The source of this TCR beta chain is a study of low-dose radiotherapy and immunotherapy resistance in tumors. Study information: Individuals in Cohort 2 had 1 Gy per fraction every two weeks, adding up to 13 Gy over 26 weeks. Patients were treated with intravenous nivolumab at 240 mg every two weeks and were also dosed with ipilimumab at 1 mg/kg every six weeks.

The time point denotes: before trial treatment. Each patient who was eligible had an advanced solid tumor with no tumor-infiltrating lymphocytes. This clonotype was seen many times. Primers used for first-strand cDNA, a TRAV- and TRBV-specific set, covered both alpha and beta chains. With a V-primer adapter and a constant-region primer, TCRs were amplified for 20 to 25 PCR cycles. In vitro transcription amplified the mRNA that had been isolated. Each CDR3 protein is one row after TCRdb ran MiXCR on the reads. Among around 99,000 distinct CDR3 sequences listed, more than 8.5% were seen once. Germline loops: CDR1 SGHVS, CDR2 FQNEAQ. There are 15 residues in the CDR3. The germline V and J ends were trimmed by 5 bases and 6 bases, with 20 bases remaining between them.

The chain links TRBV7-8 to TRBJ2-7, with D maybe TRBD2 (5 bases). The clonotype comes from a male donor with prostate cancer. The source was PBMCs, collected before treatment. CDR3 DNA: TGTGCCAGCAGCATTGGTCTTTTTGAGGGATCCGAGCAGTACTTC. Translation: CASSIGLFEGSEQYF.